This T cell receptor beta chain derives from a study of vaccination effects on CD4 cells after COVID-19. The assay was immunoSEQ multiplex PCR, and TCRdb's table has in-frame clones only and misses some. The top ten hold 3.7% of the sample, which has 60,000 to 65,000 clones, around 75% seen once. Before sequencing, viral peptide pools were used by the ViraFEST assay to expand antigen-specific CD4+ T cells. A 10-day culture period preceded the isolation of CD4+ T cells. The study found no prior SARS-CoV-2 infection in the vaccine recipients, who tested negative for nucleocapsid antibodies. Culturing of 2 million to 2.5 million PBMC per well took place with around 9.6 IU/ml IL-2 and 9.5 to 10 ug/ml peptides. Each culture had half its medium swapped for IL-2 medium on days 3 and 7. CDR1 is MNHEY and CDR2 is SMNVEV in the germline V gene (reference sequence). This CDR3 is 18 amino acids long. The V end lost 5 bases, the J end lost 5 bases, and 22 bases lay between the germline ends.

This clone was seen a single time. What it binds is unknown. Sequencing used CD4+ T cells from PBMCs cultured with HCoV-OC43 spike peptides, obtained before COVID-19 vaccination. Subset noted: HCoV-OC43 spike overlapping peptide pool stimulation. The V call is TRBV27, the J call TRBJ1-6, with no clear D. The receptor was derived from a human donor who received a COVID-19 vaccine. CDR3 DNA: TGTGCCAGCAGTATCCCCGACGGAAATGATGGGGATAATTCACCCCTCCACTTT. Encoded protein: CASSIPDGNDGDNSPLHF.